This T cell receptor beta chain was identified during a study of blood T cell repertoires in COVID-19. Study overall: COVID-19 samples collected from the United States, Italy and Spain covered acute and convalescent phases. Sources were T cells, B-cell-depleted T cells, or PBMCs; the material itself was cDNA or gDNA.

Source study methods: Reference gene primer amplification gave nucleated cell count estimates. Data came from immunoSEQ multiplex PCR; TCRdb stores just in-frame clones and leaves some out. V, J and clone size derive from that table, while D and trimming were established from the DNA sequence. The table records 150,000 to 200,000 clones, about 72% of them present only once. This clone was counted only a few times. Germline CDR1 is GTSNPN and CDR2 is SVGIG (reference sequence). Trimming took 2 bases from V and 2 from J; bases not matched to a gene: 4. The CDR3 length is 14 residues. J is TRBJ2-5 and V is TRBV30; 8 positions match TRBD1. This receptor was identified in a woman in her forties or fifties who had recovered from COVID-19. Sequencing used PBMCs or T cells enriched from blood (not recorded which). The CDR3 sequence: CAWSRDRQQETQYF. The CDR3 coding sequence is TGTGCCTGGAGTCGGGACAGGCAACAAGAGACCCAGTACTTC.